This TCR beta chain was documented in a study of blood T cells in healthy people across ages. Study background: Template switching captured about one barcoded beta molecule per two T cells.

A second roughly 6 to 12 cycle PCR used barcoded and J-beta primers. TCRdb re-analysed the 5' RACE reads in MiXCR, keeping a single row per CDR3 protein. The table shows about 800,000 distinct CDR3 sequences, with around 25% occurring only once. V lost 0 bases to trimming and J lost 8 bases, with 16 bases between them. The CDR3 length is 16 residues. CDR1 and CDR2 (germline): MGHRA, YSYEKL. This same sample was also part of a study on T cells of mothers and their children.

The chain joins TRBV4-1 to TRBJ1-4; no clear D gene. This receptor was identified in a boy between 10 and 17 years old in good health. Source material: blood. The CDR3 reads CASSQDRYGEREKLFF. CDR3 coding DNA: TGCGCCAGCAGCCAAGATCGGTACGGGGAGAGGGAAAAACTGTTTTTT.